This is a list of T cell receptor beta chains from one sample in a study of blood T cell repertoires in COVID-19. Measured with immunoSEQ multiplex PCR; TCRdb has only the in-frame clones, and not every one. This sample carries about 73,000 clones, approximately 80% of them seen once, and the ten largest clones take more than 2%. Sample: peripheral blood. The receptor source for this set is a man of 80 years or more with active or convalescent COVID-19. The CDR3 runs from the conserved cysteine through the conserved F or W. A D gene is named only where the DNA matches it firmly. For some rows the clone size is stated as once, few or many, or as a class when expanded; others skip it.

J: TRBJ2-5
V: TRBV18
D: TRBD1
size: NA
CDR3: CASSPPLGQGASATQYF
DNA: TGTGCCAGCTCACCACCACTAGGACAGGGGGCTTCGGCGACCCAGTACTTC

J: TRBJ2-2
V: TRBV30
D: NA
size: NA
CDR3: CAWRPKRSLRELFF
DNA: TGTGCCTGGAGGCCCAAAAGGAGCCTCCGGGAGCTGTTTTTT

J: TRBJ1-1
V: TRBV10-1
D: TRBD1
size: NA
CDR3: CASSRDRGISEAFF
DNA: TGCGCCAGCAGTCGGGACAGGGGAATCTCTGAAGCTTTCTTT

J: TRBJ1-3
V: TRBV18
D: TRBD1
size: NA
CDR3: CASSTGVGNTIYF
DNA: TGTGCCAGCTCGACAGGGGTTGGAAACACCATATATTTT

J: TRBJ1-2
V: TRBV5-1
D: NA
size: NA
CDR3: CASSLAHSNYGYTF
DNA: TGCGCCAGCAGCTTGGCTCACTCTAACTATGGCTACACCTTC

J: TRBJ1-5
V: TRBV6-2/TRBV6-3
D: NA
size: NA
CDR3: CASSYSIRKDSNQPQHF
DNA: TGTGCCAGCAGTTACAGCATAAGAAAAGATAGCAATCAGCCCCAGCATTTT

J: TRBJ2-5
V: TRBV5-1
D: NA
size: NA
CDR3: CASSLRGFQYF
DNA: TGCGCCAGCAGCTTAAGGGGTTTTCAGTACTTC

J: TRBJ2-5
V: TRBV19
D: NA
size: NA
CDR3: CASSRRGPSRETQYF
DNA: TGTGCCAGTAGCCGCAGGGGTCCCTCTAGAGAGACCCAGTACTTC

J: TRBJ2-7
V: TRBV7-2
D: NA
size: NA
CDR3: CASSHGTAYEQYF
DNA: TGTGCCAGCAGCCACGGGACTGCTTACGAGCAGTACTTC

J: TRBJ2-6
V: TRBV5-6
D: TRBD1
size: NA
CDR3: CASSPVWTGGSGANVLTF
DNA: TGTGCCAGCAGCCCAGTCTGGACAGGGGGCTCTGGGGCCAACGTCCTGACTTTC

J: TRBJ1-2
V: TRBV6-6
D: NA
size: NA
CDR3: CASSHEGETGYTF
DNA: TGTGCCAGCAGTCACGAAGGGGAAACTGGCTACACCTTC

J: TRBJ2-3
V: TRBV3-1/TRBV3-2
D: TRBD2
size: once
CDR3: CASSQELAGDPTDTQYF
DNA: TGTGCCAGCAGCCAGGAACTAGCGGGGGACCCCACAGATACGCAGTATTTT

J: TRBJ2-1
V: TRBV29-1
D: TRBD2
size: NA
CDR3: CSASLAAYEQFF
DNA: TGCAGCGCTTCACTAGCGGCTTATGAGCAGTTCTTC

J: TRBJ1-4
V: TRBV28
D: TRBD1
size: NA
CDR3: CASSQAQGDEKLFF
DNA: TGTGCCAGCAGCCAAGCACAGGGGGATGAAAAACTGTTTTTT

J: TRBJ1-6
V: TRBV7-2
D: TRBD1
size: NA
CDR3: CASSLERQGSYALHF
DNA: TGTGCCAGCAGCTTAGAGCGACAGGGGAGTTACGCCCTCCACTTT

J: TRBJ2-7
V: TRBV30
D: NA
size: once
CDR3: CAWSGSGGHEQYF
DNA: TGTGCCTGGAGTGGTTCGGGGGGCCACGAGCAGTACTTC

J: TRBJ2-7
V: TRBV30
D: NA
size: NA
CDR3: CAWRNTGSSYEQYF
DNA: TGTGCCTGGAGAAATACAGGAAGCTCCTACGAGCAGTACTTC

J: TRBJ1-1
V: TRBV7-9
D: NA
size: NA
CDR3: CASSLVREKAFF
DNA: TGTGCCAGCAGCTTAGTACGGGAAAAAGCTTTCTTT

J: TRBJ2-3
V: TRBV5-1
D: TRBD2
size: NA
CDR3: CASSLSGGITSTDTQYF
DNA: TGCGCCAGCAGCCTTAGCGGGGGTATTACTAGCACAGATACGCAGTATTTT

J: TRBJ2-7
V: TRBV4-2
D: TRBD2
size: NA
CDR3: CASSQDRTSGSWEQYF
DNA: TGTGCCAGCAGCCAAGATCGGACTAGCGGGAGTTGGGAGCAGTACTTC

J: TRBJ2-1
V: TRBV13
D: NA
size: NA
CDR3: CASSLGGPSYNEQFF
DNA: TGTGCCAGCAGCCTAGGGGGGCCAAGCTACAATGAGCAGTTCTTC

J: TRBJ1-5
V: TRBV6-1
D: NA
size: NA
CDR3: CASSEFTTNNQPQHF
DNA: TGTGCCAGCAGTGAATTTACTACCAACAATCAGCCCCAGCATTTT

J: TRBJ2-2
V: TRBV5-4
D: TRBD1
size: few
CDR3: CASSPAGTAVPGELFF
DNA: TGTGCCAGCAGCCCGGCCGGGACAGCAGTACCCGGGGAGCTGTTTTTT

J: TRBJ1-1
V: TRBV9
D: NA
size: NA
CDR3: CASPTEATEAFF
DNA: TGTGCCAGCCCGACAGAGGCCACTGAAGCTTTCTTT

J: TRBJ2-2
V: TRBV6-2/TRBV6-3
D: NA
size: few
CDR3: CASSPTGQLLGGELFF
DNA: TGTGCCAGCAGTCCGACTGGACAGCTCTTGGGCGGGGAGCTGTTTTTT

J: TRBJ1-1
V: TRBV3-1/TRBV3-2
D: NA
size: NA
CDR3: CASSKQGLNTEAFF
DNA: TGTGCCAGCAGCAAACAGGGATTGAACACTGAAGCTTTCTTT